This T cell receptor (beta chain) was retrieved from a study of T cell responses to AZD1222 COVID-19 vaccine. Of note for this clone: Its antigen is unknown. Its ends do not fully match the called genes, so a read error is possible.

This CDR3 is 14 amino acids long. Germline CDR1 SSHAT, CDR2 FNYEAQ (reference sequence). Assay used: immunoSEQ multiplex PCR; TCRdb lists only in-frame clones, some missing. Among more than 100,000 clones, 85% were seen once, and the ten largest hold more than 7.5%. Findings of the study overall: Samples come after the peak T cell response, not at day 14. With two AZD1222 doses given, Spike-specific TCR breadth and depth both rose.

The sample was peripheral blood, taken 28 days after the second dose of the MenACWY control vaccine. This chain connects TRBV7-7 to TRBJ2-7; D perhaps matches TRBD1 (5 bases). This clonotype was obtained from an adult who received the MenACWY meningococcal vaccine as a control. Here the CDR3 reads CASKLQVSSYEQYF. CDR3 nucleotide sequence: TGTGCTAGCAAACTACAGGTCTCCTCCTACGAGCAGTACTTC.